This T cell receptor beta chain was profiled in a study of Graves' ophthalmopathy and Graves' hyperthyroidism. The study amplified TCR beta CDR3 regions using RNA transcripts. First-round RT-PCR with HTBI primers preceded a second-round multiplex PCR. TCRdb re-analysed the multiplex PCR reads in MiXCR, keeping a single row per CDR3 protein. The sample gives about 620,000 distinct CDR3 sequences, 20% to 25% of which show up once; around 7% is in the top ten. This clonotype was found many times. Uncontrolled infections, other autoimmune diseases, pregnancy or lactation barred patients from enrollment. Clinicians made diagnoses from clinical symptoms, serum thyroxine, TRAb, thyroid ultrasound and orbital computed tomography. Material: peripheral blood. The source is a young woman with stable Graves' hyperthyroidism. Some clones in this sample may be carry-over from other donors' samples.

CDR3 DNA sequence: TGTGCCATCAGGGATCGAACAGGGTCTTGGACTGAAGCTTTCTTT. This codes for CAIRDRTGSWTEAFF. This chain links TRBV10-3 with TRBJ1-1, with a tentative D call TRBD1 (6 bases). Germline V gene data show CDR1 as ENHRY and CDR2 as SYGVKD. This CDR3 is 15 amino acids long. The V end lost 6 bases, the J end lost 5 bases, and 19 bases lay between the germline ends.